This T cell receptor (beta chain) comes out of a study of shared clonotypes between healthy human individuals. Study-wide background: Three plates were used per donor for CD4 naive, three for CD4 memory, two for CD8 naive and one for CD8 memory. Findings and caveats of the study: Generally, estimated richness proved larger in naive subsets than it did in memory subsets.

It was 150 to 250 ng DNA, 28,000 or so T cell genomes, that sorted-subset replicate PCRs used. The protocol was immunoSEQ multiplex PCR, while the TCRdb copy is restricted to in-frame clones and leaves out a portion. Here the sample spans around 2.5 million clones, approximately 93% being singletons. Regarding this clone: Its antigen is not identified.

This CDR3 has 14 residues. Germline lookup yields CDR1 SGHTA and CDR2 FQGTGA. Trimming stripped 5 bases from V and 7 bases from J, with 14 bases between. In the CD4+ fraction, cells were divided into CD45RA+ naive and CD45RA-negative memory subsets. V gene TRBV7-3 combines with J gene TRBJ2-2; tentative D call: TRBD2 (6 bases). Sequenced: naive CD4+ T cells from PBMCs. Subset indicated: CD45RA+ positively selected. This clonotype was sampled from a man between 18 and 35 years old in good health. Some clones in this sample may be carry-over from other donors' samples. CDR3 in amino acids: CASSPTGAVGELFF. The CDR3 bases are TGTGCCAGCAGCCCTACGGGAGCGGTCGGGGAGCTGTTTTTT.